One sample yielded the 23 T cell receptor beta chains listed below, sequenced in a study of cytomegalovirus exposure and HLA in healthy donors. The study ran its PCR with 60 Vbeta and 13 Jbeta primers. Profiling relied on immunoSEQ multiplex PCR, and the TCRdb table lists in-frame clones only, not all of them. The sample has more than 95,000 clones; approximately 80% are singletons. The source material was PBMCs. The receptors derive from a woman aged 25-40 years in good health and CMV-seronegative.

This clone was observed a few times. This chain connects TRBV7-9 to TRBJ1-1; D call uncertain. CDR3 length: 13 residues. Looked up from germline, CDR1 is SEHNR and CDR2 is FQNEAQ (reference sequence). V was pared by 2 bases and J by 1 base, with 5 bases between. Written as DNA, the CDR3 is TGTGCCAGCAGCTTACTAGAGAACACTGAAGCTTTCTTT. Translating it yields CASSLLENTEAFF.

A remark on this clone: Other DNA sequences within the sample encode an identical CDR3. V is TRBV30 and J is TRBJ2-2; D might be TRBD1 (6 bases). V was cut by 8 bases and J by 5 bases, with 18 bases left in between. Germline V CDR1 and CDR2: GTSNPN, SVGIG (reference sequence). This CDR3 has 14 residues. The CDR3 protein is CAQRQAASTGELFF. The CDR3, as DNA: TGTGCCCAGAGACAGGCTGCCTCTACCGGGGAGCTGTTTTTT. The variable domain in full, completed from reference TRBV30 and TRBJ2-2, reads SQTIHQWPATLVQPVGSPLSLECTVEGTSNPNLYWYRQAAGRGLQLLFYSVGIGQISSEVPQNLSASRPQDRQFILSSKKLLLSDSGFYLCAQRQAASTGELFFGEGSRLTVL.

This clone turned up a few times. The chain combines TRBV27 with TRBJ2-7, with 8 bases identical to TRBD2. V lost 5 bases, J lost 2 bases, and 20 bases stayed unmatched. Germline loops: CDR1 MNHEY, CDR2 SMNVEV (reference sequence). There are 19 residues in the CDR3. DNA for the CDR3: TGTGCCAGCAGTACCCATGCCCCACGGAATAGCGGGATTGCCTACGAGCAGTACTTC. Amino acids: CASSTHAPRNSGIAYEQYF.

A few counts support this clone. The genes are TRBV19 and TRBJ2-3, with 10 positions matching TRBD2. The germline CDR1 and CDR2 sequences are LNHDA and SQIVND (reference sequence). The CDR3 spans 16 residues. After removal of 5 bases from V and 0 bases from J, the junction contained 5 bases not matched to a gene. In DNA form, the CDR3 reads TGTGCCAGTAGTCCCCCGGGACTAGCGAGCACAGATACGCAGTATTTT. It translates to CASSPPGLASTDTQYF.

The rearrangement joins TRBV6-5 to TRBJ2-7; TRBD1 matches at 8 bases. Germline V lookup: CDR1 MNHEY, CDR2 SVGAGI. CDR3 length: 14 residues. V gave up 7 bases and J gave up 3 bases; unmatched junction bases: 8. The CDR3 region is CASINPGQGYEQYF. The CDR3 DNA sequence: TGTGCCAGCATCAACCCCGGACAGGGCTACGAGCAGTACTTC.

This chain uses TRBV30 with TRBJ1-1; tentatively, D is TRBD1 (5 bases). Germline V CDR1 and CDR2: GTSNPN, SVGIG (reference sequence). The CDR3 has 13 amino acids. V shed 3 bases and J shed 4 bases, with 12 bases lying between them. As DNA, the CDR3 is TGTGCCTGGAGCGGGGGAGGAGGCACTGAAGCTTTCTTT. Residues: CAWSGGGGTEAFF.

This chain links TRBV7-2 with TRBJ1-5, with D possibly being TRBD1 (5 bases). CDR1 SGHTA and CDR2 FQGNSA come from the germline V gene. V shed 4 bases and J shed 7 bases, with 14 bases lying between them. The CDR3 sequence is 14 residues long. The DNA of the CDR3 is TGTGCCAGCAGCTGGCAGGGAGGGGACCAGCCCCAGCATTTT. This translates into CASSWQGGDQPQHF.

V usage is TRBV5-4 and J usage is TRBJ2-5, with a weak D call TRBD2 (6 bases). The J call may be in error: the DNA end matches TRBJ2-7 better. This CDR3 has 13 residues. Germline V gene data show CDR1 as SGHNT and CDR2 as YYREEE (reference sequence). The CDR3 DNA reads TGTGCCAGCAGCGGGGGACTTCCATACGAGCAGTACTTC. Its translation is CASSGGLPYEQYF.

The chain couples TRBV19 to TRBJ1-5, with 10 bases matching TRBD1. CDR3 length equals 17 residues. The germline V gene encodes CDR1 LNHDA and CDR2 SQIVND (reference sequence). With V trimmed by 5 bases and J by 7 bases, 14 bases remained unmatched. Here the CDR3 reads CASSSGQGSPLGQPQHF. CDR3 DNA sequence: TGTGCCAGTAGTTCGGGACAGGGGAGCCCGTTGGGCCAGCCCCAGCATTTT.

The V and J genes are TRBV6-4 and TRBJ2-5; 7 bases line up with TRBD1. Germline V gene data show CDR1 as MRHNA and CDR2 as SNTAGT. Germline trimming cut 3 bases from V and 9 bases from J; bases unmatched to any gene: 4. The CDR3 sequence is 12 residues long. CDR3 residues: CASSEDRRPQYF. In DNA form, the CDR3 reads TGTGCCAGCAGTGAGGACAGGCGGCCCCAGTACTTC.

V gene TRBV9 combines with J gene TRBJ1-2, with 12 bases identical to TRBD1. V was pared by 3 bases and J by 4 bases, with 10 bases of the junction left unmatched. Germline lookup yields CDR1 SGDLS and CDR2 YYNGEE. This CDR3 is built from 17 residues. The CDR3 nucleotides read TGTGCCAGCAGCGGGGGACAGGGGGCGAGCCCTCCCTATGGCTACACCTTC. Encoded protein: CASSGGQGASPPYGYTF. The variable domain in full, completed from reference TRBV9 and TRBJ1-2, reads DSGVTQTPKHLITATGQRVTLRCSPRSGDLSVYWYQQSLDQGLQFLIQYYNGEERAKGNILERFSAQQFPDLHSELNLSSLELGDSALYFCASSGGQGASPPYGYTFGSGTRLTVV.

The chain has TRBV11-2 and TRBJ2-5; 10 nucleotides match TRBD2. The J call may be faulty, since TRBJ2-7 better matches the DNA end. The CDR3 is 18 residues long. Germline CDR1 reads SGHAT; CDR2 reads FQNNGV. Written as DNA, the CDR3 is TGTGCCAGCAGCCCTCTGGTCATTGCTAGCGGGAGATCCTACGAGCAGTACTTC. It codes for CASSPLVIASGRSYEQYF.

This rearrangement joins TRBV9 to TRBJ1-1; D remains unclear. Trimming took 0 bases from V and 4 from J, leaving 10 bases between them. Germline V gene lookup returns CDR1 SGDLS and CDR2 YYNGEE. This CDR3 is 14 amino acids long. Here the CDR3 reads CASSVASGSTEAFF. The CDR3 nucleotides are TGTGCCAGCAGCGTAGCATCCGGGTCCACTGAAGCTTTCTTT.

V usage is TRBV7-2 and J usage is TRBJ2-1; possible D gene TRBD2, 6 bases. Trimming shortened V by 5 bases and J by 4 bases, and 12 bases separated the two germline ends. In germline, CDR1 is SGHTA, CDR2 FQGNSA. This CDR3 spans 14 amino acids. The CDR3 is CASSGIAAYNEQFF. The CDR3 nucleotides read TGTGCCAGCAGCGGGATAGCGGCTTACAATGAGCAGTTCTTC.

This rearrangement joins TRBV19 to TRBJ2-6, with 7 bases fitting TRBD1. Losses at the gene ends were 3 bases for V and 2 bases for J; bases not matched to a gene: 7. Germline assignment: CDR1 LNHDA and CDR2 SQIVND (reference sequence). This CDR3 region has 17 residues. The CDR3 is CASSIKGAITGANVLTF. The DNA for the CDR3 is TGTGCCAGTAGTATTAAGGGGGCTATTACTGGGGCCAACGTCCTGACTTTC.

In DNA form, the CDR3 reads TGTGCCAGCAGTGCGCACGGGAGCTACGAGCAGTACTTC. Its translation: CASSAHGSYEQYF. The chain recombines TRBV2 with TRBJ2-7; D is possibly TRBD2 (6 bases). Looked up from germline, CDR1 is SNHLY and CDR2 is FYNNEI. The V and J ends lost 4 bases and 3 bases respectively, with 10 bases between them. This CDR3 has 13 residues.

A word on this clone: Other nucleotide sequences from this sample produce the same CDR3. J is TRBJ2-1 and V is TRBV28; 7 bases fit TRBD1. This CDR3 is built from 15 residues. V lost 3 bases, J lost 10 bases, and 12 bases stayed unmatched. CDR1 is MDHEN and CDR2 is SYDVKM in the germline V gene. The CDR3 protein is CASSFLTGERNEQFF. CDR3 nucleotide sequence: TGTGCCAGCAGTTTCCTTACAGGGGAGAGGAACGAGCAGTTCTTC.

This clone was detected a few times. The chain uses TRBV28 and TRBJ2-7, with 9 nucleotides matching TRBD1. CDR1 MDHEN and CDR2 SYDVKM come from the germline V gene. CDR3 length: 14 amino acids. The junction had 12 bases not matched to a gene; V was cut back by 8 bases and J by 7 bases. The CDR3 here is CASGGTGTGIEQYF. The CDR3 DNA is TGTGCCAGCGGGGGAACCGGGACAGGGATTGAGCAGTACTTC.

The chain uses TRBV7-2 and TRBJ1-1; D unclear. The CDR3 covers 14 residues. Trimming took 1 base from V and 1 from J, leaving 7 bases between them. Germline CDR1 SGHTA, CDR2 FQGNSA. As DNA, the CDR3 is TGTGCCAGCAGCTTAGGCGTCGGGAACACTGAAGCTTTCTTT. It specifies CASSLGVGNTEAFF. Variable domain in full (rest from reference TRBV7-2 and TRBJ1-1): GAGVSQSPSNKVTEKGKDVELRCDPISGHTALYWYRQSLGQGLEFLIYFQGNSAPDKSGLPSDRFSAERTGGSVSTLTIQRTQQEDSAVYLCASSLGVGNTEAFFGQGTRLTVV.

V usage is TRBV4-3 and J usage is TRBJ2-3; possibly TRBD2 for D (5 bases). Germline CDR1 is LGHNA and CDR2 is YSLEER. The CDR3 spans 18 residues. V lost 3 bases to trimming and J lost 2 bases, with 21 bases between them. CDR3 DNA sequence: TGCGCCAGCAGCCAGCGTTTGAAGGACTGGTCGAACACAGATACGCAGTATTTT. Its translation: CASSQRLKDWSNTDTQYF.

J is TRBJ1-5 and V is TRBV27; no reliable D call. V shed 3 bases and J shed 6 bases, with 9 bases lying between them. Germline CDR1 reads MNHEY; CDR2 reads SMNVEV (reference sequence). CDR3 length: 13 residues. CDR3 amino acids: CASSLGRSQPQHF. The DNA of the CDR3 is TGTGCCAGCAGTTTGGGCAGAAGTCAGCCCCAGCATTTT.

The gene calls are TRBV28 and TRBJ2-5; unclear D gene. Deletions cut 5 bases from V and 5 bases from J, with 6 bases between. CDR1 and CDR2 from the germline V gene are MDHEN and SYDVKM. This CDR3 region has 11 residues. CDR3 in amino acids: CASSPRETQYF. DNA of the CDR3: TGTGCCAGCAGTCCGAGGGAGACCCAGTACTTC.

This rearrangement joins TRBV10-3 to TRBJ2-5; 7 bases are a match to TRBD1. With 11 bases clipped from V and 4 bases from J, the junction kept 7 bases outside the gene matches. This CDR3 region has 12 residues. Per germline, CDR1 ENHRY and CDR2 SYGVKD. CDR3 amino acids: CAVRQGRETQYF. For the CDR3, the DNA is TGTGCCGTCCGACAGGGCCGAGAGACCCAGTACTTC.